This T cell receptor beta chain was observed in a study of T-cell reconstitution after alpha-beta-depleted transplantation in children. The CDR3 totals 15 residues. Germline V gene sequence: CDR1 SQVTM, CDR2 ANQGSEA. Trimming took 0 bases from V and 2 from J, leaving 13 bases between them. This clonotype came up a few times. Unique molecular identifiers were incorporated when the TCRbeta library was constructed. TCRdb re-called the PCR reads through MiXCR, storing one row per CDR3 protein. The table shows around 400,000 distinct CDR3 sequences, with 20% occurring only once. The V call is TRBV29-1, the J call TRBJ1-1, with D perhaps TRBD1 (6 bases). The sequenced sample was PBMCs from the stem cell graft donor, obtained from the stem cell graft. The TCR was taken from a human donor who donated a stem cell graft to a child with acute myeloid leukemia. The DNA of the CDR3 is TGCAGCGTTGAAGATCAGGGGTTCGGAAACACTGAAGCTTTCTTT. Translating gives CSVEDQGFGNTEAFF.